This TCR beta chain appears in the sequencing data of a study of blood T cell repertoires in COVID-19. Libraries were prepared by immunoSEQ multiplex PCR; TCRdb keeps only in-frame clonotypes and omits some of them. The sample contains roughly 200,000 clones, under 90% of which appear only once. Germline values: CDR1 ENHRY, CDR2 SYGVKD. CDR3 length: 15 residues. V was cut by 6 bases and J by 7 bases, with 19 bases left in between. The receptor was isolated from a woman of 80 years or more with active or convalescent COVID-19. The J gene is TRBJ1-5, the V gene TRBV10-3, with D tentatively TRBD1 (6 bases). Material: peripheral blood. As DNA, the CDR3 is TGTGCCATCAGCACAGGGTTTGTTGGGGGCCAGCCCCAGCATTTT. This sequence encodes CAISTGFVGGQPQHF.